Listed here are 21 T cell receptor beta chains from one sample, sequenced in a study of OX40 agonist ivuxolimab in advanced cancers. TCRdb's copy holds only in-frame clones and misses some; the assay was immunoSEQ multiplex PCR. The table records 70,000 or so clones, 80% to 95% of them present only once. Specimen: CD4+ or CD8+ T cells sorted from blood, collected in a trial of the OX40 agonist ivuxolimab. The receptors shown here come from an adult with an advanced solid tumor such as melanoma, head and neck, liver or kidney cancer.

In DNA, the CDR3 is TGTGCCAGCAGTTTAGGTCAATCGCCCCAGCATTTT. Amino acid sequence: CASSLGQSPQHF. The chain combines TRBV6-6 with TRBJ1-5, with D uncertain. The CDR3 extends over 12 amino acids. V was trimmed by 4 bases and J by 9 bases, leaving 10 bases between them. Germline loops: CDR1 MNHNY, CDR2 SVGAGI (reference sequence).

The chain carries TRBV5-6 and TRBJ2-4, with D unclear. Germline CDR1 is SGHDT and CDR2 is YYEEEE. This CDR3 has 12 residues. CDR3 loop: CASGRPKNIQYF. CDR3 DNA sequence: TGTGCTTCGGGCAGGCCCAAAAACATTCAGTACTTC.

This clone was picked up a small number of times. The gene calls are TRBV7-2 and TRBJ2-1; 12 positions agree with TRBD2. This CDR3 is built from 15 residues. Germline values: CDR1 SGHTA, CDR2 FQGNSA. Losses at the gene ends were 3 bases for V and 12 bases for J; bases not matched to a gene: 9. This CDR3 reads CASSFGGLAGPGQFF. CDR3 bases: TGTGCCAGCAGCTTCGGCGGACTAGCGGGACCTGGGCAGTTCTTC.

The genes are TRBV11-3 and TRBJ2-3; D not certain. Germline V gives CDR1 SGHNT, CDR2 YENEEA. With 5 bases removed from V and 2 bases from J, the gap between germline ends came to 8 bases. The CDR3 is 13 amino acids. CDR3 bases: TGTGCCAGCAGCGTTTCTTTCACAGATACGCAGTATTTT. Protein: CASSVSFTDTQYF. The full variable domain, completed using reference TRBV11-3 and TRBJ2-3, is EAGVVQSPRYKIIEKKQPVAFWCNPISGHNTLYWYLQNLGQGPELLIRYENEEAVDDSQLPKDRFSAERLKGVDSTLKIQPAELGDSAVYLCASSVSFTDTQYFGPGTRLTVL.

The CDR3 DNA reads as TGTGCCAGCAGTCCCCTCGCCCCCGGTCTCCAAGAGACCCAGTACTTC. Translation: CASSPLAPGLQETQYF. The chain is built from TRBV2 and TRBJ2-5; D not resolved. The germline V and J ends were trimmed by 5 bases and 1 base, with 17 bases remaining between them. The germline CDR1 and CDR2 sequences are SNHLY and FYNNEI. This CDR3 region has 16 residues.

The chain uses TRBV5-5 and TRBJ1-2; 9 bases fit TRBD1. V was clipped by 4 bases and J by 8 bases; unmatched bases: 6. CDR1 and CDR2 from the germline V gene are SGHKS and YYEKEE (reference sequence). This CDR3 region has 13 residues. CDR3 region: CASSPRTGAGYTF. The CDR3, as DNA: TGTGCCAGCAGCCCCAGGACAGGGGCCGGCTACACCTTC.

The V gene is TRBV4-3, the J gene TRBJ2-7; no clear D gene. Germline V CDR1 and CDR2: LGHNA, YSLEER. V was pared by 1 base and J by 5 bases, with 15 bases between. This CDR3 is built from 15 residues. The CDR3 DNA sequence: TGCGCCAGCAGCCAAGTAGGAACTTCCTCACACGAGCAGTACTTC. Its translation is CASSQVGTSSHEQYF.

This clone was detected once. CDR3 amino acids: CASSLPGTGVNEQFF. The DNA of the CDR3 is TGTGCCAGCAGCTTACCCGGGACAGGGGTCAATGAGCAGTTCTTC. This chain links TRBV11-3 with TRBJ2-1, with 10 nucleotides matching TRBD1. Germline-derived CDR1 and CDR2 are SGHNT and YENEEA. The CDR3 covers 15 residues. V lost 2 bases to trimming and J lost 6 bases; unmatched junction nucleotides: 4. Drawing the rest from reference TRBV11-3 and TRBJ2-1, the complete variable domain is EAGVVQSPRYKIIEKKQPVAFWCNPISGHNTLYWYLQNLGQGPELLIRYENEEAVDDSQLPKDRFSAERLKGVDSTLKIQPAELGDSAVYLCASSLPGTGVNEQFFGPGTRLTVL.

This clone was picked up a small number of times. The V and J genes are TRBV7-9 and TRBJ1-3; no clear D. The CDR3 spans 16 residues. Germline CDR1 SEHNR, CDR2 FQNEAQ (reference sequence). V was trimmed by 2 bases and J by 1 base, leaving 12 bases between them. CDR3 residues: CASSLSSIRSGNTIYF. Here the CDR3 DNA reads TGTGCCAGCAGCTTAAGTAGTATACGTTCTGGAAACACCATATATTTT. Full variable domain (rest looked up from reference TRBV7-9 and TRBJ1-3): DTGVSQNPRHKITKRGQNVTFRCDPISEHNRLYWYRQTLGQGPEFLTYFQNEAQLEKSRLLSDRFSAERPKGSFSTLEIQRTEQGDSAMYLCASSLSSIRSGNTIYFGEGSWLTVV.

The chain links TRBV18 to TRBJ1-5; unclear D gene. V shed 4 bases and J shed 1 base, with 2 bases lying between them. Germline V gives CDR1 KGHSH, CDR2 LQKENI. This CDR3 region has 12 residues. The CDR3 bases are TGTGCCAGCTCACAAAGCAATCAGCCCCAGCATTTT. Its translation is CASSQSNQPQHF.

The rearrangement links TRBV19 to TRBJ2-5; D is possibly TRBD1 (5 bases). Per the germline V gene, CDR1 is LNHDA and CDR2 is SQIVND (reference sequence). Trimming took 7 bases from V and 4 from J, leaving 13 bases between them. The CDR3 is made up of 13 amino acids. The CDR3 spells CASNFQRGETQYF. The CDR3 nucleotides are TGTGCCAGTAACTTTCAAAGGGGAGAGACCCAGTACTTC.

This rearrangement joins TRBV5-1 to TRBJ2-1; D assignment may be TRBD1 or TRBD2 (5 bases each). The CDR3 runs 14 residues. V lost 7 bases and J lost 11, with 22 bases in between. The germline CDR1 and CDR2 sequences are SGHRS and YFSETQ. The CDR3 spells CASFTSGTHGKQFF. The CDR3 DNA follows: TGCGCCAGCTTCACCTCCGGGACGCACGGGAAGCAGTTCTTC. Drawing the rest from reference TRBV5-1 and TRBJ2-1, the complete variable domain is KAGVTQTPRYLIKTRGQQVTLSCSPISGHRSVSWYQQTPGQGLQFLFEYFSETQRNKGNFPGRFSGRQFSNSRSEMNVSTLELGDSALYLCASFTSGTHGKQFFGPGTRLTVL.

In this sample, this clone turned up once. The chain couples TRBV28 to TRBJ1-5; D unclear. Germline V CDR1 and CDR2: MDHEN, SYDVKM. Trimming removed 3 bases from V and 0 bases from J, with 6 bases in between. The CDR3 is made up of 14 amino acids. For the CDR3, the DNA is TGTGCCAGCAGTTTGCTAAATAGCAATCAGCCCCAGCATTTT. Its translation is CASSLLNSNQPQHF.

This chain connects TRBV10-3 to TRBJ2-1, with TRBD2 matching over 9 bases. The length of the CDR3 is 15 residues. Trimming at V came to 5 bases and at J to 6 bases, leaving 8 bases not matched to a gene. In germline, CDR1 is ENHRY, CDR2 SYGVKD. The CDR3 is CAISRREGGLNEQFF. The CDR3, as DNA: TGTGCCATCAGTAGGCGGGAGGGGGGACTCAATGAGCAGTTCTTC.

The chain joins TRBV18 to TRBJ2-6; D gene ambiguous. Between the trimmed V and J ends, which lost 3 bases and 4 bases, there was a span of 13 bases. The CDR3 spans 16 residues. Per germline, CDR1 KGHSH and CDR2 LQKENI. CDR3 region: CASSPEDRSGANVLTF. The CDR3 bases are TGTGCCAGCTCACCCGAGGATAGGTCCGGGGCCAACGTCCTGACTTTC. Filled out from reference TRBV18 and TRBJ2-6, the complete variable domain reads NAGVMQNPRHLVRRRGQEARLRCSPMKGHSHVYWYRQLPEEGLKFMVYLQKENIIDESGMPKERFSAEFPKEGPSILRIQQVVRGDSAAYFCASSPEDRSGANVLTFGAGSRLTVL.

For the CDR3, the DNA is TGCAGCGTTGAAATTAGACAGACGAGCACAGATACGCAGTATTTT. Residues: CSVEIRQTSTDTQYF. The chain links TRBV29-1 to TRBJ2-3, with a tentative D call TRBD1 (5 bases). There are 15 residues in the CDR3. Germline V gives CDR1 SQVTM, CDR2 ANQGSEA. Trimming pared 2 bases from V and 0 bases from J, leaving 12 bases between.

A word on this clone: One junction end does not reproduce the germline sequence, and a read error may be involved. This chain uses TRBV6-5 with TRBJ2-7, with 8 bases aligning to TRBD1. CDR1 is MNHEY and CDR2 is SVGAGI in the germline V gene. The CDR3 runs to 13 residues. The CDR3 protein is CASSYFPDREPNF. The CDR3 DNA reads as TGTGCCAGCAGTTACTTCCCGGACAGGGAACCAAACTTC.

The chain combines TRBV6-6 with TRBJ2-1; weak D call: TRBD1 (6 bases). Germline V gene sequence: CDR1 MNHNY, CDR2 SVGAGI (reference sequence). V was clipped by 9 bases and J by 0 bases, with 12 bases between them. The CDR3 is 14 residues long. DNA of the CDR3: TGTGCCAGTTGTCGACAGGTCTCCTACAATGAGCAGTTCTTC. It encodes CASCRQVSYNEQFF.

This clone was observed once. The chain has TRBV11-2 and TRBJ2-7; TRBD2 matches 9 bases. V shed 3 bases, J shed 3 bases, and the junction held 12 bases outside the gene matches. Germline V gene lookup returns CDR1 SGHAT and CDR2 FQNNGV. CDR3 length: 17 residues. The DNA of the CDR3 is TGTGCCAGCAGCTTGGGGCTAGCGGGACCGGGGTTCTACGAGCAGTACTTC. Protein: CASSLGLAGPGFYEQYF.

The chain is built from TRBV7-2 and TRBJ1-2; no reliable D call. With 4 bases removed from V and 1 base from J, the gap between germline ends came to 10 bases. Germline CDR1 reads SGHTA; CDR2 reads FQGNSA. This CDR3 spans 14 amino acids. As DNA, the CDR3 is TGTGCCAGCAGCTCAACGACGGTTAACTATGGCTACACCTTC. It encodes CASSSTTVNYGYTF.

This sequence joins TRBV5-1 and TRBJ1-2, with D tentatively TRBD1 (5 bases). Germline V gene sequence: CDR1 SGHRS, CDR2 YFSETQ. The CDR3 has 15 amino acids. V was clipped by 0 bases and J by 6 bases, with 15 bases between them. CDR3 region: CASSLGGASQDGYTF. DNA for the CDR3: TGCGCCAGCAGCTTGGGAGGGGCCAGCCAGGATGGCTACACCTTC.